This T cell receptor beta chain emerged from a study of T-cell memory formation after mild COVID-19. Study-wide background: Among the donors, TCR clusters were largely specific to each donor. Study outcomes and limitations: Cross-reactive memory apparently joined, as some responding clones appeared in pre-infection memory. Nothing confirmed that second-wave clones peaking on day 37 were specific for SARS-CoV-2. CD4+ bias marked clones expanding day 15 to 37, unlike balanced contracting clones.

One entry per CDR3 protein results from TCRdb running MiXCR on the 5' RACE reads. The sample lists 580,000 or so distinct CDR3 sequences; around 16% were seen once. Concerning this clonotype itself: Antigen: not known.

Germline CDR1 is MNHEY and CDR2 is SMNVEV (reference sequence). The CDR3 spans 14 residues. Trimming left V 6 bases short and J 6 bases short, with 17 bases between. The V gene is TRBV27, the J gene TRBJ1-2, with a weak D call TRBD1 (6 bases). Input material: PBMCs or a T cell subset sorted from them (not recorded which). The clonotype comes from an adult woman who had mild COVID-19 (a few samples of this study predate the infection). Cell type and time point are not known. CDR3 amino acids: CASRVGQGSDGYTF. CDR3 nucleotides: TGTGCCAGCAGGGTAGGGCAGGGGAGCGATGGCTACACCTTC.